The source of this T cell receptor (beta chain) is a study of cytomegalovirus exposure and HLA in healthy donors. PCR employed 60 Vbeta and 13 Jbeta primers. TCRdb keeps only in-frame clones here, not all; method: immunoSEQ multiplex PCR. Among around 88,000 clones, roughly 70% were seen once, and the ten largest hold about 2%. Study results and caveats: The majority of TCR sequences were rare, yet some public TCRs appeared in many donors.

In its sample, this clone was seen once. The target antigen is unknown. At the DNA level, this CDR3 is encoded by other sequences in the same sample as well. Germline-derived CDR1 and CDR2 are LNHNV and YYDKDF (reference sequence). This CDR3 is 14 amino acids long. The clonotype originates from a male donor in good health and CMV-seronegative. The rearrangement uses TRBV15 and TRBJ2-5, with D unclear. The J call may be mistaken, given a closer DNA end match to TRBJ2-7. Sequenced: PBMCs. The CDR3 DNA sequence: TGTGCCACCAGCAGAGATCCGGGTACCTACGAGCAGTACTTC. Protein product: CATSRDPGTYEQYF.